A selection of T cell receptor beta chains follows, all from one sample in a study of regulatory T cells in long-lasting Graves disease. TCRdb redid the calling of the multiplex PCR reads with MiXCR, one entry per CDR3 protein. The table lists about 430,000 distinct CDR3 sequences, 20% to 25% of them singletons. Specimen: peripheral blood mononuclear cells (PBMCs), collected when the disease was refractory, from a patient treated with antithyroid drugs. These receptors originate from a female donor with Graves disease. Both conserved end residues are part of each CDR3. Fields, in order: J gene, D gene, clone size, V gene, CDR3 protein, CDR3 DNA. The D gene is left open where the match is weak. Rows give clone size only sometimes, using once, few, many, or a class for an expanded clone.

>TRBJ2-7|TRBD1|few|TRBV25-1
CASRGQGFAEQYF
TGTGCCAGCAGAGGACAGGGGTTTGCCGAGCAGTACTTC
>TRBJ1-5|.|once|TRBV20-1
CSAIRSENSNQPQHF
TGCAGTGCTATCAGGTCAGAGAATAGCAATCAGCCCCAGCATTTT
>TRBJ2-5|TRBD1|many|TRBV30
CAWRTGTGDVETQYF
TGTGCCTGGAGGACCGGGACAGGGGATGTGGAGACCCAGTACTTC
>TRBJ1-5|TRBD1|many|TRBV2
CASSGGQGARQPQHF
TGTGCCAGCAGTGGAGGACAGGGGGCGAGGCAGCCCCAGCATTTT
>TRBJ1-2|.|many|TRBV28
CASTQNGGPNYGYTF
TGTGCCAGCACCCAAAACGGGGGGCCTAACTATGGCTACACCTTC
>TRBJ1-5|.|few|TRBV27
CASSDGTLSNQPQHF
TGTGCCAGCAGTGATGGGACACTAAGCAATCAGCCCCAGCATTTT
>TRBJ2-7|TRBD1|many|TRBV28
CASSGRQGALNEQYF
TGTGCCAGCAGTGGAAGACAGGGGGCGCTTAACGAGCAGTACTTC
>TRBJ1-4|.|many|TRBV5-4
CASSLAGARNEKLFF
TGTGCCAGCAGCTTGGCGGGTGCCCGAAATGAAAAACTGTTTTTT
>TRBJ2-7|TRBD1|many|TRBV20-1
CSANQPGQADYEQYF
TGCAGTGCTAATCAGCCGGGACAGGCGGACTACGAGCAGTACTTC
>TRBJ2-5|.|many|TRBV28
CASSLEAQSYQETQYF
TGTGCCAGCAGTTTAGAAGCCCAGTCGTACCAAGAGACCCAGTACTTC
>TRBJ2-7|.|many|TRBV7-2
CASSSRDNSYEQYF
TGTGCCAGCAGCTCAAGGGACAACTCCTACGAGCAGTACTTC
>TRBJ2-7|.|many|TRBV27
CASTDPEEQYF
TGTGCCAGCACCGACCCGGAAGAGCAGTACTTC
>TRBJ1-2|.|many|TRBV20-1
CSAGLWRRNEYGYTF
TGCAGTGCCGGTCTTTGGCGGCGGAATGAGTATGGCTACACCTTC
>TRBJ1-6|.|many|TRBV3-1
CASSPPLGRQPNSPLHF
TGTGCCAGCAGCCCTCCCCTCGGTCGGCAACCTAATTCACCCCTCCACTTT
>TRBJ1-4|.|.|TRBV12-3/TRBV12-4
CASSPGLGAEKLFF
TGTGCCAGCAGTCCGGGGCTGGGGGCTGAAAAACTGTTTTTT
>TRBJ1-1|.|.|TRBV3-1
CASSQDGGGTEAFF
TGTGCCAGCAGCCAAGATGGGGGCGGCACTGAAGCTTTCTTT
>TRBJ1-6|.|many|TRBV20-1
CSAADRGNNSPLHF
TGCAGTGCTGCCGATAGGGGCAATAATTCACCCCTCCACTTT
>TRBJ2-3|.|.|TRBV20-1
CSAVTPFFSDTQYF
TGCAGTGCTGTCACACCTTTTTTCTCAGATACGCAGTATTTT
>TRBJ2-1|TRBD2|.|TRBV7-3
CASSLTRAGVNNEQFF
TGTGCCAGCAGCTTAACTCGAGCGGGAGTCAACAATGAGCAGTTCTTC
>TRBJ2-7|TRBD2|.|TRBV11-2
CASSRLAGSEQYF
TGTGCCAGCAGCCGTTTAGCGGGAAGCGAGCAGTACTTC
>TRBJ2-7|TRBD2|many|TRBV29-1
CSVGGLKEQYF
TGCAGCGTGGGAGGGCTGAAGGAGCAGTACTTC
>TRBJ2-1|.|once|TRBV11-1
CASSLGFGGEQFF
TGTGCCAGCAGCTTAGGTTTCGGGGGTGAGCAGTTCTTC
>TRBJ2-7|TRBD2|few|TRBV5-1
CASSLAAGVNYEQYF
TGCGCCAGCAGCTTGGCCGCGGGGGTTAACTACGAGCAGTACTTC
>TRBJ1-1|TRBD1|many|TRBV2
CASSEATGTVDTEAFF
TGTGCCAGCAGTGAAGCCACAGGGACAGTGGATACTGAAGCTTTCTTT
>TRBJ2-3|TRBD2|.|TRBV20-1
CSARTAVTSPTDTQYF
TGCAGTGCTAGGACGGCCGTGACTAGCCCCACAGATACGCAGTATTTT
>TRBJ2-5|TRBD2|.|TRBV10-3
CAISEEGLAEGETQYF
TGTGCCATCAGTGAGGAAGGACTAGCGGAGGGGGAGACCCAGTACTTC
>TRBJ2-1|TRBD1|once|TRBV27
CASSLLVTGASDNEQFF
TGTGCCAGCAGTTTATTAGTAACAGGGGCCTCCGACAATGAGCAGTTCTTC
>TRBJ2-4|.|many|TRBV6-1
CASSDREKAKNIQYF
TGTGCCAGCAGTGACAGGGAGAAAGCCAAAAACATTCAGTACTTC
>TRBJ1-4|.|.|TRBV7-9
CASSPGRRVAIDEKLFF
TGTGCCAGCAGCCCTGGGCGTAGGGTAGCGATTGATGAAAAACTGTTTTTT
>TRBJ2-5|.|.|TRBV11-1
CASSFSGGVQETQYF
TGTGCCAGCAGCTTTAGCGGAGGCGTCCAAGAGACCCAGTACTTC
>TRBJ2-5|TRBD1|many|TRBV20-1
CSAHSPKTGGCETQYF
TGCAGTGCTCACAGCCCAAAAACAGGGGGCTGCGAGACCCAGTACTTC
>TRBJ2-7|TRBD2|many|TRBV10-3
CAITASGRRGTEQYF
TGTGCCATCACGGCCAGCGGGAGGCGGGGGACTGAGCAGTACTTC
>TRBJ2-1|TRBD2|few|TRBV30
CASRGLAGINEQFF
TGTGCCAGCCGGGGACTAGCGGGAATCAATGAGCAGTTCTTC
>TRBJ1-5|.|many|TRBV12-3/TRBV12-4
CASSPLEGLHQPQHF
TGTGCCAGCAGTCCCCTCGAAGGCCTCCATCAGCCCCAGCATTTT
>TRBJ2-4|TRBD2|many|TRBV3-1
CASSHRGRENIQYF
TGTGCCAGCAGCCACCGCGGGAGGGAAAACATTCAGTACTTC
>TRBJ1-2|.|many|TRBV28
CASSLPGHLLGNRGYTF
TGTGCCAGCAGTTTGCCGGGGCACCTCCTGGGGAATCGTGGCTACACCTTC
>TRBJ2-2|.|many|TRBV25-1
CASSESGTRPFTGELFF
TGTGCCAGCAGTGAGTCTGGGACAAGACCTTTCACCGGGGAGCTGTTTTTT
>TRBJ1-5|.|many|TRBV2
CASSEIGDQPQHF
TGTGCCAGCAGTGAAATAGGGGATCAGCCCCAGCATTTT
>TRBJ1-1|.|.|TRBV29-1
CSVETPLGTEAFF
TGCAGCGTTGAAACCCCTCTCGGCACTGAAGCTTTCTTT
>TRBJ2-6|.|few|TRBV7-8
CASSLAVAAGSGANVLTF
TGTGCCAGCAGCTTAGCTGTGGCCGCAGGCTCTGGGGCCAACGTCCTGACTTTC
>TRBJ1-2|.|.|TRBV10-3
CAISVVEGVGGYTF
TGTGCCATCAGTGTCGTTGAGGGGGTAGGGGGCTACACCTTC